The present T cell receptor (beta chain) was sequenced within a study of T cell responses to AZD1222 COVID-19 vaccine. The repertoire was sequenced with immunoSEQ multiplex PCR; TCRdb's copy has only in-frame clones and lacks some. The repertoire holds about 180,000 clones, with almost 90% as singletons. The germline V gene has CDR1 SGHDT and CDR2 YYEEEE. The CDR3 has 14 amino acids. The J segment lost 0 bases and the V segment lost 0 bases, leaving 0 bases of the junction unmatched. The TCR sequence derives from an adult who received the AZD1222 COVID-19 vaccine. The material was peripheral blood, obtained 28 days after the second AZD1222 dose. The chain links TRBV5-6 to TRBJ2-7; 7 bases line up with TRBD1. CDR3 nucleotide sequence: TGTGCCAGCAGCTTGGGACAGGGCTCCTACGAGCAGTACTTC. It yields the protein CASSLGQGSYEQYF.